A selection of T cell receptor beta chains follows, all from one sample in a study of T cell responses to AZD1222 COVID-19 vaccine. The method was immunoSEQ multiplex PCR; TCRdb's version includes in-frame clones alone and lacks a portion of them. The data contain about 160,000 clones, approximately 90% of them singletons. Source: peripheral blood, taken on day 0 of AZD1222 vaccination. These receptors were collected from an adult in good health. Each CDR3 is given with its conserved first and last residue. The order of the fields is V gene, J gene, CDR3 protein.

>TRBV3-1/TRBV3-2|TRBJ2-7
CASSNRGLSYEQYF
>TRBV27|TRBJ2-7
CASTRFWAREGFEQYF
>TRBV11-2|TRBJ2-2
CASSPRDTPRPYTGELFF
>TRBV11-2|TRBJ2-2
CASSSPRLPGELFF
>TRBV5-6|TRBJ2-5
CASSFGTGQETQYF
>TRBV4-2|TRBJ2-3
CASSQVSAAPTDTQYF
>TRBV2|TRBJ2-7
CASSVTSGGTSSYEQYF
>TRBV7-2|TRBJ2-1
CASSELGVDYEQFF
>TRBV5-6|TRBJ1-2
CASSPQGAHYGYTF
>TRBV18|TRBJ2-7
CASSPLNWTGTISYEQYF
>TRBV4-3|TRBJ2-3
CASSQLRDRFTDTQYF
>TRBV27|TRBJ1-5
CASSPSTVNQPQHF
>TRBV6-2/TRBV6-3|TRBJ2-1
CASSLNTGTAYNEQFF
>TRBV4-1|TRBJ2-1
CASTPRWGPYNEQFF
>TRBV2|TRBJ2-7
CASSFFEQYF
>TRBV12-5|TRBJ2-1
CASGLGLFGEQFF
>TRBV6-5|TRBJ2-2
CASTRQGAAGELFF
>TRBV7-9|TRBJ1-2
CASSSGAGGYTF
>TRBV6-1|TRBJ2-5
CASSDTGEWETQYF
>TRBV15|TRBJ1-2
CATSRDRGLYGYTF
>TRBV30|TRBJ2-7
CAWSYTVYEQYF
>TRBV25-1|TRBJ1-6
CASSDTGGAVSPLHF
>TRBV7-9|TRBJ2-5
CASSLAGGLETQYF
>TRBV9|TRBJ2-7
CASSPTGAISSEQYF
>TRBV24-1|TRBJ2-2
CATSDFSGGRSGELFF
>TRBV23-1|TRBJ2-2
CASSHSRQGHTGELFF
>TRBV7-8|TRBJ1-2
CASSLRGQGDYGYTF
>TRBV6-1|TRBJ2-7
CASSDPGQSSYEQYF
>TRBV2|TRBJ1-1
CASRRDRGDTEAFF